The entry below gives a single T cell receptor beta chain sequence along with its context. No antigen is known for it. This entry is derived from a study of T cell responses to AZD1222 COVID-19 vaccine. Generated by immunoSEQ multiplex PCR, the TCRdb table keeps only in-frame clones and is missing some. The sample includes 150,000 to 200,000 clones, around nine tenths of them seen just once. CDR1 is MNHEY, CDR2 SMNVEV, per germline (reference sequence). Trimming left V 9 bases short and J 0 bases short, with 20 bases between. This CDR3 has 16 amino acids. Points from the study as a whole: Clonal diversity was possibly underestimated; the donors were predominantly white British and more often female. Close to half of spike-specific TCRs reportedly recognize unmutated variant regions. Increased Spike-specific TCR breadth and depth were observed after two AZD1222 doses. It was only after the peak T cell response that any repertoires were sampled.

The receptor was isolated from an adult who received the MenACWY meningococcal vaccine as a control. The material sequenced was peripheral blood, taken 28 days after the second dose of the MenACWY control vaccine. This sequence joins TRBV27 and TRBJ1-2, with a weak D call TRBD1 (6 bases). DNA of the CDR3: TGTGCCAGTCGGGTAGCCGGGACACCGTCTAACTATGGCTACACCTTC. Its protein is CASRVAGTPSNYGYTF.